The sequence of this T cell receptor beta chain was determined in a study of CD8 T cells in ankylosing spondylitis. General study findings and limits: What appeared characteristic of ankylosing spondylitis blood was a TCR beta motif of fewer than ten highly homologous variants. Disease-linked clones were reportedly significantly enriched in matched ankylosing spondylitis synovial fluid.

Molecular-barcoded quantitative 5'-RACE produced these TCR beta libraries. Each CDR3 protein gets one entry after TCRdb re-called the 5' RACE reads with MiXCR. Among 300,000 to 400,000 distinct CDR3 sequences, 20% to 25% were seen once, and the ten largest hold about a sixth. This clonotype came up a few times. Its antigen is currently unknown. The specimen was blood, either unsorted or a sorted T cell fraction (not recorded which). The TCR was taken from a male donor with ankylosing spondylitis.

DNA for the CDR3: TGCAGTGCTTCCGGGACTACGGGTGAGCAGTACTTC. It specifies CSASGTTGEQYF. The chain has TRBV20-1 and TRBJ2-7; TRBD2 matches at 7 bases. Germline CDR1 reads DFQATT; CDR2 reads SNEGSKA (reference sequence). V lost 5 bases and J lost 7; bases outside the gene matches: 8. The CDR3 contains 12 residues.